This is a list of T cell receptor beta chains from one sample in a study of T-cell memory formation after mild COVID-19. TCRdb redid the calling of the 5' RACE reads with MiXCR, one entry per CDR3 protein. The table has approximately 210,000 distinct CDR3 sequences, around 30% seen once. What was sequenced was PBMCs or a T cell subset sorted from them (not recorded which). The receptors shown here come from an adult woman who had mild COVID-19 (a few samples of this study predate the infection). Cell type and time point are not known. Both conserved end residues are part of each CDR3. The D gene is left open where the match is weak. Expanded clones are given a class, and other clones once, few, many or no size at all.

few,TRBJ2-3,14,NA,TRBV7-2,CASSFEGQIDTQYF,TGTGCCAGCAGCTTCGAGGGCCAGATAGATACGCAGTATTTT
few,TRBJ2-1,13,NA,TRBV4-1,CASSQTQAGEQFF,TGCGCCAGCAGCCAGACCCAGGCGGGGGAGCAGTTCTTC
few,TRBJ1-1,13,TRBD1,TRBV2,CASSADRGTEAFF,TGTGCCAGCAGTGCGGACAGGGGCACTGAAGCTTTCTTT
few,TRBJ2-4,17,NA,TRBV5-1,CASSPRQGSLTKNIQYF,TGCGCCAGCAGCCCGCGCCAGGGGTCCCTTACCAAAAACATTCAGTACTTC
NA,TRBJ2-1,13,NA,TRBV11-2,CASSLAGYDEQFF,TGTGCCAGCAGCTTAGCGGGATACGATGAGCAGTTCTTC
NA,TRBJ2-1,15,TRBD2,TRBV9,CASSVSGGAGNEQFF,TGTGCCAGCAGCGTTAGCGGGGGCGCGGGCAATGAGCAGTTCTTC
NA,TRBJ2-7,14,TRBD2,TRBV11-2,CASSDLAGLYEQYF,TGTGCCAGCAGCGACCTAGCGGGACTCTACGAGCAGTACTTC
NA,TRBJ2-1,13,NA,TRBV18,CASSPTGRDEQFF,TGTGCCAGCTCACCAACAGGTAGGGATGAGCAGTTCTTC
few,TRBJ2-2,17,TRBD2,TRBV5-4,CASREGTSGRITGELFF,TGTGCCAGCAGGGAGGGCACTAGCGGGAGGATCACCGGGGAGCTGTTTTTT
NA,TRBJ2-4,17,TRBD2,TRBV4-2,CASSQDLASGGANIQYF,TGTGCCAGCAGCCAAGATCTGGCTAGCGGGGGGGCAAACATTCAGTACTTC
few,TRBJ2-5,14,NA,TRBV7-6,CASSLDRGGGTQYF,TGTGCCAGCAGCTTAGACAGGGGGGGCGGGACCCAGTACTTC
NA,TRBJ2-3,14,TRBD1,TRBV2,CAVTGDREWDTQYF,TGTGCCGTGACGGGGGACAGGGAGTGGGATACGCAGTATTTT
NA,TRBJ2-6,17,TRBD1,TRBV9,CASSGQGLVSGANVLTF,TGTGCCAGCAGCGGACAGGGGCTTGTCTCTGGGGCCAACGTCCTGACTTTC
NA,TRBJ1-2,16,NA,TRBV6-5,CASSYSGTAVKYGYTF,TGTGCCAGCAGTTACTCCGGGACGGCGGTGAAGTATGGCTACACCTTC
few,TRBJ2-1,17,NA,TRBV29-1,CSVELTGPKTSYNEQFF,TGCAGCGTTGAACTGACGGGACCGAAGACATCCTACAATGAGCAGTTCTTC
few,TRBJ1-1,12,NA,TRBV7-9,CASSLGVTEAFF,TGTGCCAGCAGCTTAGGGGTTACTGAAGCTTTCTTT
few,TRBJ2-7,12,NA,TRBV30,CAWSVTAVEQYF,TGTGCCTGGAGTGTAACGGCAGTCGAGCAGTACTTC
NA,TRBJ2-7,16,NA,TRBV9,CASSPRSETDSYEQYF,TGTGCCAGCAGCCCCAGGAGTGAGACAGACTCCTACGAGCAGTACTTC
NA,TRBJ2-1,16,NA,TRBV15,CATSRDRALILNEQFF,TGTGCCACCAGCAGAGATCGGGCATTAATCCTCAATGAGCAGTTCTTC
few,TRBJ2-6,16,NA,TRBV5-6,CASSSQLISGANVLTF,TGTGCCAGCAGCTCCCAACTGATTTCTGGGGCCAACGTCCTGACTTTC
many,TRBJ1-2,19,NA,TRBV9,CASTGARDASVDGNYGYTF,TGTGCCAGCACCGGGGCCCGGGACGCCTCAGTGGACGGTAACTATGGCTACACCTTC
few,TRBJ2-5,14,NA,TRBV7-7,CASAEGPTQETQYF,TGTGCCAGCGCAGAGGGGCCGACCCAAGAGACCCAGTACTTC
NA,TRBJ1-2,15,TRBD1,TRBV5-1,CASSLGTVGDYGYTF,TGCGCCAGCAGCCTGGGGACAGTGGGGGACTATGGCTACACCTTC
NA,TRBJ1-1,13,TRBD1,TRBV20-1,CSAKQGGSLEAFF,TGCAGTGCTAAGCAGGGGGGGTCTCTTGAAGCTTTCTTT
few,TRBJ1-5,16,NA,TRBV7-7,CASSLVRRRPNQPQHF,TGTGCTAGCAGCTTAGTCCGGAGGAGGCCCAATCAGCCCCAGCATTTT
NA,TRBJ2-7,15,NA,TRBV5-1,CASSPGQPRQYEQYF,TGCGCCAGCAGCCCCGGACAGCCTCGGCAATACGAGCAGTACTTC
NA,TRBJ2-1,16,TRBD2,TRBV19,CASSKGGLGTYNEQFF,TGTGCCAGCAGTAAGGGGGGACTAGGGACCTACAATGAGCAGTTCTTC
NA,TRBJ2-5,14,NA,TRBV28,CAIGRAGGRETQYF,TGTGCCATCGGCAGGGCAGGAGGTAGAGAGACCCAGTACTTC
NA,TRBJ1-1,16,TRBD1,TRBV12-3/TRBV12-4,CASSLVPQGVDTEAFF,TGTGCCAGCAGTTTAGTCCCACAGGGGGTGGACACTGAAGCTTTCTTT
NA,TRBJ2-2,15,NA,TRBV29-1,CSVRGAPETTGELFF,TGCAGCGTGAGGGGGGCTCCTGAGACCACCGGGGAGCTGTTTTTT
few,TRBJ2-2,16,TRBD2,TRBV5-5,CASSFLGGTNTGELFF,TGTGCCAGCAGCTTCCTGGGAGGGACCAACACCGGGGAGCTGTTTTTT
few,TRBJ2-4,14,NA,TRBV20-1,CSARDYQGPHIQYF,TGCAGTGCTAGAGATTATCAGGGACCACACATTCAGTACTTC
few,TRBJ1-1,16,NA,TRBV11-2,CASSSRGAALGTEAFF,TGTGCCAGCAGCTCCCGGGGAGCGGCCCTAGGGACTGAAGCTTTCTTT
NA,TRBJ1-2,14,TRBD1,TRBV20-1,CSAVATTGPNGYTF,TGCAGTGCGGTAGCCACGACAGGGCCTAATGGCTACACCTTC
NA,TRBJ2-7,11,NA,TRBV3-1,CASSNYYEQYF,TGTGCCAGCAGTAACTACTACGAGCAGTACTTC
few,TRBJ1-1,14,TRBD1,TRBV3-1,CASRDRGRNTEAFF,TGTGCCAGCAGGGACAGGGGAAGGAACACTGAAGCTTTCTTT
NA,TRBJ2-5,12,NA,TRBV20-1,CSGGGVQETQYF,TGCAGTGGCGGGGGCGTACAAGAGACCCAGTACTTC
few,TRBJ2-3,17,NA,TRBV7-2,CASSLVGGLARADTQYF,TGTGCCAGCAGCTTAGTAGGCGGGTTGGCTCGCGCAGATACGCAGTATTTT
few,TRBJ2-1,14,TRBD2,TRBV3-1,CASSRTGTNNEQFF,TGTGCCAGCAGCCGAACCGGGACTAACAATGAGCAGTTCTTC
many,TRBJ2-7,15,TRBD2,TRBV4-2,CASSQGSSGGYEQYF,TGTGCCAGCAGCCAAGGCTCTAGCGGGGGCTACGAGCAGTACTTC
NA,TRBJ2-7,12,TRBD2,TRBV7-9,CASSPTAGEGYF,TGTGCCAGCAGCCCGACGGCGGGGGAAGGGTACTTC
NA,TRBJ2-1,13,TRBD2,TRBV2,CASTTSGGAEQFF,TGTGCCAGCACGACTAGCGGGGGGGCTGAGCAGTTCTTC
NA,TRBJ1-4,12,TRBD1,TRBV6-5,CASRQGGEKLFF,TGTGCCAGCAGACAGGGGGGTGAAAAACTGTTTTTT
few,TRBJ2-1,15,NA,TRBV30,CAWTQLAGALNEQFF,TGTGCCTGGACACAGCTGGCGGGGGCCCTGAATGAGCAGTTCTTC
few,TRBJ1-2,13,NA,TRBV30,CAWEGGVNYGYTF,TGTGCCTGGGAGGGGGGGGTTAACTATGGCTACACCTTC
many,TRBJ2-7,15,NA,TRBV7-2,CARPPGAFRDYEQYF,TGTGCCAGGCCACCGGGGGCCTTCCGAGACTACGAGCAGTACTTC
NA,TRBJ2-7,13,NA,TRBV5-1,CASSLTTPYEQYF,TGCGCCAGCAGTTTGACGACCCCCTACGAGCAGTACTTC
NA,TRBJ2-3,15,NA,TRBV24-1,CATRSGVAGTDTQYF,TGTGCCACCAGATCCGGAGTGGCGGGCACAGATACGCAGTATTTT
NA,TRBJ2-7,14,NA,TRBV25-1,CASSRQASSYEQYF,TGTGCCAGCAGTCGACAGGCGAGCTCCTACGAGCAGTACTTC
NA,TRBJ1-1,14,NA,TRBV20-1,CSADLGGPYTEAFF,TGCAGTGCAGACCTGGGGGGTCCGTACACTGAAGCTTTCTTT
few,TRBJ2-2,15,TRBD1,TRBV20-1,CSARLRGHATGELFF,TGCAGTGCTAGACTCAGGGGGCATGCCACCGGGGAGCTGTTTTTT
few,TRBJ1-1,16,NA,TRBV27,CASSLKGLRMNTEAFF,TGTGCCAGCAGTTTGAAAGGTTTGCGCATGAACACTGAAGCTTTCTTT
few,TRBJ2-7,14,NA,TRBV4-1,CASSQEQGGYEQYF,TGCGCCAGCAGCCAAGAGCAGGGAGGCTACGAGCAGTACTTC
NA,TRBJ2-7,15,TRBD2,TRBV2,CASKGGTSGYYEQYF,TGTGCCAGCAAGGGAGGGACTAGCGGATACTACGAGCAGTACTTC
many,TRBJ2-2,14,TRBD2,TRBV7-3,CASSSGIGTGELFF,TGTGCCAGCAGTAGCGGGATAGGCACCGGGGAGCTGTTTTTT
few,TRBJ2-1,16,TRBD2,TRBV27,CASSLSSGSSYNEQFF,TGTGCCAGCAGTTTATCCAGCGGGAGCTCCTACAATGAGCAGTTCTTC
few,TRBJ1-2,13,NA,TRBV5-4,CASSLGRGDGYTF,TGTGCCAGCAGCTTGGGGAGAGGGGATGGCTACACCTTC
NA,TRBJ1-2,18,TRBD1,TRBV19,CASSIRQPRTGDTYGYTF,TGTGCCAGTAGTATACGTCAACCAAGGACAGGGGACACCTATGGCTACACCTTC
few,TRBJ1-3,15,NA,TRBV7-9,CASSSGHISGNTIYF,TGTGCCAGCAGCTCCGGACATATCTCTGGAAACACCATATATTTT
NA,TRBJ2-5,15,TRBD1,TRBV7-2,CASSPRGTGEVPQYF,TGTGCCAGCAGCCCGCGAGGGACAGGGGAAGTGCCCCAGTACTTC